The 28 T cell receptor beta chains below all came from one sample that was sequenced in a study of cytotoxic CD8 clonotypes in ibrutinib-treated CLL. The assay was immunoSEQ multiplex PCR, and TCRdb's table has in-frame clones only and misses some. The sample includes 300,000 to 400,000 clones, approximately 67% of them seen just once. The source was PBMCs, collected after 36 months of ibrutinib treatment. The source of these receptors is a human donor with chronic lymphocytic leukemia.

The rearrangement joins TRBV2 to TRBJ2-1, with D perhaps matching TRBD1 (6 bases). V lost 8 bases and J 2 bases, leaving 10 bases between the germline ends. The CDR3 runs to 13 residues. Germline V CDR1 and CDR2: SNHLY, FYNNEI. As DNA, the CDR3 is TGTGCCAGCGCAACAGGGACCTACAATGAGCAGTTCTTC. Residues: CASATGTYNEQFF.

V and J are TRBV28 and TRBJ1-3; D remains ambiguous. Deletions cut 3 bases from V and 2 bases from J, with 11 bases between. The length of the CDR3 is 15 residues. Looked up from germline, CDR1 is MDHEN and CDR2 is SYDVKM. This chain's CDR3 is CASSLAGSPGNTIYF. CDR3 coding DNA: TGTGCCAGCAGTTTGGCTGGATCGCCTGGAAACACCATATATTTT. The full variable domain, in which reference TRBV28 and TRBJ1-3 provide the parts outside the CDR3, is DVKVTQSSRYLVKRTGEKVFLECVQDMDHENMFWYRQDPGLGLRLIYFSYDVKMKEKGDIPEGYSVSREKKERFSLILESASTNQTSMYLCASSLAGSPGNTIYFGEGSWLTVV.

The chain couples TRBV7-9 to TRBJ2-7, with TRBD1 identical over 10 bases. The CDR3 consists of 15 residues. Looked up from germline, CDR1 is SEHNR and CDR2 is FQNEAQ (reference sequence). Trimming at V came to 1 base and at J to 3 bases, leaving 3 bases not matched to a gene. The CDR3 region is CASSLGGQGGYEQYF. As DNA, the CDR3 is TGTGCCAGCAGCTTAGGAGGACAGGGGGGCTACGAGCAGTACTTC.

The chain has TRBV4-1 and TRBJ2-5; a possible D gene is TRBD1 (5 bases). The CDR3 is 14 amino acids. Trimming pared 1 base from V and 5 bases from J, leaving 11 bases between. Germline assignment: CDR1 MGHRA and CDR2 YSYEKL. The CDR3 nucleotides read TGCGCCAGCAGCCAAGGCCAGGGTTTCGAGACCCAGTACTTC. It translates to CASSQGQGFETQYF.

This clone has just a few counts. The chain couples TRBV7-3 to TRBJ2-3, with a possible D match to TRBD2 (6 bases). This CDR3 is built from 11 residues. Germline CDR1 reads SGHTA; CDR2 reads FQGTGA. Trimming left V 4 bases short and J 10 bases short, with 9 bases between. As DNA, the CDR3 is TGTGCCAGCAGCTCCGGGGGTTCGCAGTATTTT. Its translation is CASSSGGSQYF.

This chain uses TRBV18 with TRBJ2-7; D is possibly TRBD1 or TRBD2 (5 bases each). Germline V gene sequence: CDR1 KGHSH, CDR2 LQKENI. V dropped 2 bases and J dropped 2 bases, with 10 bases sitting between them. The CDR3 length is 14 residues. In nucleotides, the CDR3 is TGTGCCAGCTCACCAATCAGGGAGCCCTACGAGCAGTACTTC. Its protein product is CASSPIREPYEQYF. The full variable domain, its missing parts supplied by reference TRBV18 and TRBJ2-7, is NAGVMQNPRHLVRRRGQEARLRCSPMKGHSHVYWYRQLPEEGLKFMVYLQKENIIDESGMPKERFSAEFPKEGPSILRIQQVVRGDSAAYFCASSPIREPYEQYFGPGTRLTVT.

A few counts support this clone. J is TRBJ2-7 and V is TRBV7-9; no clear D. The CDR3 length is 12 residues. V lost 4 bases, J lost 5 bases, and 9 bases lay in between. The V gene's germline CDR1 is SEHNR and CDR2 FQNEAQ (reference sequence). CDR3 DNA sequence: TGTGCCAGCAGCTCCCGCCTCCACGAGCAGTACTTC. This encodes CASSSRLHEQYF.

The V and J genes are TRBV7-6 and TRBJ2-2, with D uncertain. V lost 3 bases and J lost 0, with 5 bases in between. Germline values: CDR1 SGHVS, CDR2 FNYEAQ. This CDR3 spans 14 amino acids. The CDR3: CASSFGTNTGELFF. In nucleotides, the CDR3 is TGTGCCAGCAGCTTTGGGACGAACACCGGGGAGCTGTTTTTT.

A single count supports this clone. This sequence joins TRBV18 and TRBJ1-4, with 8 bases identical to TRBD1. Germline V gene data show CDR1 as KGHSH and CDR2 as LQKENI. This CDR3 is built from 14 residues. V lost 3 bases to trimming and J lost 10 bases; unmatched junction nucleotides: 7. The DNA of the CDR3 is TGTGCCAGCTCACCGGGGGGACAGGTCGGAAAACTGTTTTTT. This gives the protein CASSPGGQVGKLFF. The whole variable domain, filled in from reference TRBV18 and TRBJ1-4, reads NAGVMQNPRHLVRRRGQEARLRCSPMKGHSHVYWYRQLPEEGLKFMVYLQKENIIDESGMPKERFSAEFPKEGPSILRIQQVVRGDSAAYFCASSPGGQVGKLFFGSGTQLSVL.

This clone came up a few times. The gene calls are TRBV10-3 and TRBJ2-7; 9 bases fit TRBD2. J gave up 1 base and V 5 bases, and 6 bases lay outside the gene matches. CDR3 size: 15 residues. CDR1 ENHRY and CDR2 SYGVKD come from the germline V gene. CDR3 DNA: TGTGCCATCAGTCATCATAGCGGGGGTTCCTACGAGCAGTACTTC. Its protein product is CAISHHSGGSYEQYF.

The chain has TRBV7-2 and TRBJ1-2, with 9 bases identical to TRBD1. V shed 5 bases and J 0 bases; nucleotides not matched to a gene: 4. CDR1 is SGHTA and CDR2 is FQGNSA in the germline V gene. The CDR3 spans 15 residues. The CDR3 sequence is CASSPRQGANYGYTF. CDR3 sequence (DNA): TGTGCCAGCAGCCCTCGACAGGGGGCTAACTATGGCTACACCTTC.

This sequence joins TRBV7-2 and TRBJ2-1; TRBD2 matches 10 bases. The CDR3 extends over 15 amino acids. Trimming at V came to 3 bases and at J to 8 bases, leaving 7 bases not matched to a gene. CDR1 is SGHTA and CDR2 is FQGNSA in the germline V gene. DNA of the CDR3: TGTGCCAGCAGCTTTTACGCTAGCGGGAGTTATGAGCAGTTCTTC. Encoded protein: CASSFYASGSYEQFF.

Comment on this clone: The same CDR3 arises from other DNA sequences in this sample as well. J is TRBJ2-7 and V is TRBV19; D is unclear. This CDR3 comprises 13 residues. Per the germline V gene, CDR1 is LNHDA and CDR2 is SQIVND (reference sequence). The V gene lost 3 bases and the J gene lost 2 bases, with 8 bases spanning the gap. CDR3 nucleotide sequence: TGTGCCAGTAGTATGCCCGGGCCCTACGAGCAGTACTTC. This codes for CASSMPGPYEQYF.

This clone showed up just a few times. V gene TRBV11-1 combines with J gene TRBJ1-4; the match to TRBD1 covers 9 bases. CDR1 and CDR2 from the germline V gene are SGHAT and FQDESV (reference sequence). The CDR3 runs 16 residues. V shed 5 bases and J 0 bases; nucleotides not matched to a gene: 4. The CDR3 nucleotides are TGTGCCAGCAGCGAGGACAGGGGAACAACTAATGAAAAACTGTTTTTT. Translated: CASSEDRGTTNEKLFF. Full variable domain (outside the CDR3, taken from reference TRBV11-1 and TRBJ1-4): EAEVAQSPRYKITEKSQAVAFWCDPISGHATLYWYRQILGQGPELLVQFQDESVVDDSQLPKDRFSAERLKGVDSTLKIQPAELGDSAMYLCASSEDRGTTNEKLFFGSGTQLSVL.

This chain joins TRBV7-8 and TRBJ1-1; no reliable D call. The ends were cut back, 2 bases at V and 8 bases at J, with 15 bases in the middle. CDR3 size: 14 residues. Germline V gene data show CDR1 as SGHVS and CDR2 as FQNEAQ. The CDR3 reads CASSLYDGLWEAFF. For the CDR3, the DNA is TGTGCCAGCAGCTTATACGACGGGCTATGGGAAGCTTTCTTT.

The V gene is TRBV18, the J gene TRBJ2-1; weak D call: TRBD1 (6 bases). The CDR3 runs to 12 residues. V lost 2 bases, J lost 10 bases, and 9 bases lay in between. CDR1 and CDR2 (germline): KGHSH, LQKENI. The CDR3 loop is CASSPNRVEQFF. In DNA, the CDR3 is TGTGCCAGCTCACCAAACAGGGTCGAGCAGTTCTTC.

The chain combines TRBV29-1 with TRBJ2-7, with D possibly matching TRBD2 (6 bases). The CDR3 has 12 amino acids. V lost 5 bases to trimming and J lost 4 bases, with 12 bases between them. CDR1 is SQVTM and CDR2 is ANQGSEA in the germline V gene. CDR3: CSVLKEGYEQYF. In DNA form, the CDR3 reads TGCAGCGTTTTAAAGGAGGGATACGAGCAGTACTTC.

The V call is TRBV6-5, the J call TRBJ2-2; D gene uncertain. There are 14 residues in the CDR3. The germline V and J ends were trimmed by 0 bases and 5 bases, with 7 bases remaining between them. CDR1 MNHEY and CDR2 SVGAGI come from the germline V gene. CDR3 DNA sequence: TGTGCCAGCAGTTACTCGACCAAAACCGGGGAGCTGTTTTTT. Amino acids: CASSYSTKTGELFF.

This clone was recorded once. This chain connects TRBV5-1 to TRBJ2-5, with D maybe TRBD1 (6 bases). The germline V gene encodes CDR1 SGHRS and CDR2 YFSETQ. The CDR3 covers 13 residues. The V end lost 4 bases, the J end lost 3 bases, and 10 bases lay between the germline ends. CDR3 amino acids: CASSLRTEETQYF. The CDR3 bases are TGCGCCAGCAGCCTAAGGACAGAAGAGACCCAGTACTTC.

The gene calls are TRBV18 and TRBJ1-1; 8 nucleotides line up with TRBD1. Germline CDR1 and CDR2: KGHSH and LQKENI. V was pared by 6 bases and J by 3 bases, with 9 bases of the junction left unmatched. The CDR3 consists of 15 residues. CDR3 region: CASSPETGVYTEAFF. CDR3 DNA: TGTGCCAGCTCGCCAGAGACAGGGGTGTACACTGAAGCTTTCTTT.

This sequence joins TRBV11-3 and TRBJ2-1; D might be TRBD1 (5 bases). CDR3 length: 13 amino acids. Trimming shortened V by 4 bases and J by 7 bases, and 11 bases separated the two germline ends. Germline V gene lookup returns CDR1 SGHNT and CDR2 YENEEA. CDR3 DNA: TGTGCCAGCAGCTACGTAGGGGTTAATGAGCAGTTCTTC. Its translation is CASSYVGVNEQFF.

The rearrangement uses TRBV5-6 and TRBJ1-5; D uncertain. The germline V gene encodes CDR1 SGHDT and CDR2 YYEEEE. This CDR3 has 16 amino acids. Trimming removed 0 bases at V and 0 bases at J, with 10 bases between. The CDR3 region has the DNA TGTGCCAGCAGCTTGGGAGTGTCGGATAGCAATCAGCCCCAGCATTTT. It yields the protein CASSLGVSDSNQPQHF.

The gene calls are TRBV7-9 and TRBJ2-7; 7 positions agree with TRBD1. Trimming cost V 5 bases and J 7 bases; bases outside gene matches: 8. The germline CDR1 and CDR2 sequences are SEHNR and FQNEAQ (reference sequence). This CDR3 contains 13 residues. The CDR3 loop reads CASSQATGIEQYF. The CDR3 bases are TGTGCCAGCAGCCAAGCGACAGGGATTGAGCAGTACTTC. The full variable domain, with the rest looked up from reference TRBV7-9 and TRBJ2-7, is DTGVSQNPRHKITKRGQNVTFRCDPISEHNRLYWYRQTLGQGPEFLTYFQNEAQLEKSRLLSDRFSAERPKGSFSTLEIQRTEQGDSAMYLCASSQATGIEQYFGPGTRLTVT.

Here the CDR3 reads CASSVGGGRETQYF. The CDR3 DNA sequence: TGTGCCAGCAGCGTAGGTGGAGGGAGGGAGACCCAGTACTTC. The V call is TRBV9, the J call TRBJ2-5, with D perhaps TRBD2 (6 bases). The length of the CDR3 is 14 residues. Between the trimmed V and J ends, which lost 0 bases and 5 bases, there was a span of 11 bases. The germline V gene has CDR1 SGDLS and CDR2 YYNGEE.

This chain connects TRBV6-1 to TRBJ1-4; weak D call: TRBD1 (6 bases). Germline assignment: CDR1 MNHNS and CDR2 SASEGT. V shed 3 bases and J shed 7 bases, with 12 bases lying between them. The CDR3 extends over 14 amino acids. The CDR3 region has the DNA TGTGCCAGCAGTGATTGGGGCAGGGGTGAAAAACTGTTTTTT. This gives the protein CASSDWGRGEKLFF.

This chain connects TRBV4-1 to TRBJ2-1, with D hard to call. Germline V gives CDR1 MGHRA, CDR2 YSYEKL. The CDR3 is made up of 14 amino acids. V lost 0 bases and J 3 bases, leaving 6 bases between the germline ends. In DNA form, the CDR3 reads TGCGCCAGCAGCCAAGAACCTTTCTACAATGAGCAGTTCTTC. This sequence encodes CASSQEPFYNEQFF.

The chain joins TRBV4-1 to TRBJ2-7; 9 bases agree with TRBD2. CDR1 is MGHRA, CDR2 YSYEKL, per germline. V dropped 1 base and J dropped 4; count of bases not matched to a gene: 8. The CDR3 loop spans 16 amino acids. CDR3: CASSQVRGGAPYEQYF. The DNA of the CDR3 is TGCGCCAGCAGCCAAGTTCGCGGGGGGGCACCTTACGAGCAGTACTTC.

This clone has a handful of counts. J is TRBJ2-3 and V is TRBV9; 10 positions match TRBD2. V shed 2 bases, J shed 6 bases, and the junction held 12 bases outside the gene matches. The CDR3 totals 17 residues. The germline V gene has CDR1 SGDLS and CDR2 YYNGEE. Here the CDR3 DNA reads TGTGCCAGCAGCGTTTCTCACACTAGCGGGGCACCGGATACGCAGTATTTT. Its protein is CASSVSHTSGAPDTQYF.